This record looks at one T cell receptor (beta chain) sequence and its context. This clone was detected only a few times. Its antigen has not been determined. Base qualities are not at hand, and no much larger clone is one base apart. These data come from a study of blood T cell repertoires in COVID-19 (dated by TCRdb to between 2020 and 2021). Regarding the study in general: Collaborator samples came from the United States, Italy and Spain and covered acute and convalescent phases of COVID-19. Nearly every sample came with metadata listing a de-identified subject ID, COVID-19 status, age in years and sex. The material from the prospective study consisted of cDNA or gDNA derived from T cells, B-cell-depleted T cells, or PBMCs. The dataset comprised deeply sampled blood TCRbeta repertoires from subjects exposed to, actively infected with, or recovered from COVID-19. The repertoires were made available in a free public database intended to serve as a resource for research on the immune response to SARS-CoV-2. Samples were obtained from the ongoing ImmuneRACE study (first 160 participants) and from about 1,300 subjects provided by 6 global collaborators. Where HLA class I and class II types were available, the types were taken from metadata supplied by the sample provider, not from assay-based typing. The full study reports these points: The amount of clinical and demographic metadata varied by source and participant and was provided uncurated.

TCRbeta CDR3 regions were amplified from genomic DNA using the immunoSEQ Assay, a bias-controlled multiplex PCR. Per the source publication's procedure: Nucleated cell counts per sample were estimated from amplification of reference gene primers within the assay. To quantify the absolute abundance of each unique TCRbeta CDR3 rearrangement, sequence reads were collapsed and filtered. Productive Simpson clonality was computed per sample as the square root of Simpson's diversity index over productive rearrangements. TCRdb stores this immuneACCESS table with in-frame sequences only. Part of the clones is absent; in the studies checked, under half of the shortfall reflects unresolved V genes, and no reason is known for the rest. V, J and clone size were drawn from that table, and D and trimming were deduced from the DNA. In this sample the table shows roughly 80,000 clones, roughly 80% of which occur a single time. The ten largest clones capture around 5.3% of the sample.

Measured from the cysteine to the phenylalanine, the CDR3 is 13 residues long. Of all the DNA, just the CDR3 is kept, 39 bases in frame from base 1. Here V drops 7 bases and J drops 5 bases, and the junction holds 8 bases not matched to any gene. Via the germline V gene, CDR1 is SQVTM and CDR2 ANQGSEA. The collaborating institutions used their own protocols to collect whole blood in K2EDTA tubes. For TCRbeta analysis, collaborator samples were shipped as frozen whole blood, as isolated PBMCs, or as DNA extracted from either sample type. The receptor was isolated from a man in his sixties with active or convalescent COVID-19. This chain is built from TRBV29-1 and TRBJ2-7; 10 bases in between match TRBD1. The sequenced material came from peripheral blood. The nucleotide sequence reads TGCAGCGCAAGGGACAGGGGCTGGGACGAGCAGTACTTC. Translated, it gives CSARDRGWDEQYF.